The 22 T cell receptor beta chains reported below all come from one sample, sequenced in a study of blood T cell repertoires in COVID-19. Clones were sequenced by immunoSEQ multiplex PCR, and TCRdb holds only the in-frame ones, with some missing. This table holds tens of thousands of clones, 70% to 90% found once. The sequencing sample was made of peripheral blood. The receptor source for this set is a woman aged 80 or older with acute or convalescent COVID-19.

By share, this clone ranks as medium-sized. The chain couples TRBV5-1 to TRBJ2-1, with a weak D call TRBD1 (6 bases). CDR1 is SGHRS and CDR2 is YFSETQ in the germline V gene. Trimming took 4 bases from V and 3 from J, leaving 11 bases between them. This CDR3 has 14 amino acids. DNA for the CDR3: TGCGCCAGCAGCCAGGACAGCTTCTACAATGAGCAGTTCTTC. Protein sequence: CASSQDSFYNEQFF.

The chain is built from TRBV4-3 and TRBJ1-6; the D is unclear. The germline CDR1 and CDR2 sequences are LGHNA and YSLEER. With 0 bases removed from V and 7 bases from J, the gap between germline ends came to 16 bases. The CDR3 sequence is 17 residues long. This chain's CDR3 is CASSQDSRATGNSPLHF. In DNA, the CDR3 is TGCGCCAGCAGCCAAGATTCCCGAGCCACCGGGAATTCACCCCTCCACTTT.

The chain combines TRBV15 with TRBJ2-7, with D hard to call. This CDR3 has 12 residues. The germline V and J ends were trimmed by 1 base and 6 bases, with 7 bases remaining between them. Germline V gene sequence: CDR1 LNHNV, CDR2 YYDKDF (reference sequence). The CDR3 region is CATSRGTGEQYF. For the CDR3, the DNA is TGTGCCACCAGCAGAGGAACGGGCGAGCAGTACTTC.

V and J are TRBV6-5 and TRBJ1-2, with D perhaps matching TRBD1 (6 bases). Germline CDR1 MNHEY, CDR2 SVGAGI. The CDR3 covers 13 residues. Trimming left V 6 bases short and J 2 bases short, with 10 bases between. CDR3 DNA: TGTGCCAGCAGAAGGGGGTTAAACTATGGCTACACCTTC. Amino acids: CASRRGLNYGYTF.

J is TRBJ1-5 and V is TRBV3-1 (or the pseudogene TRBV3-2); D might be TRBD1 (6 bases). Looked up from germline, CDR1 is LGHDT and CDR2 is YNNKEL (reference sequence). This CDR3 spans 14 amino acids. With 1 base removed from V and 7 bases from J, the gap between germline ends came to 11 bases. CDR3 nucleotide sequence: TGTGCCAGCAGCCAAGCGGTCAGGGGCCAGCCCCAGCATTTT. Its translation: CASSQAVRGQPQHF.

The V gene is TRBV4-1, the J gene TRBJ2-7, with 13 bases identical to TRBD2. Germline V lookup: CDR1 MGHRA, CDR2 YSYEKL. CDR3 length: 16 amino acids. Losses at the gene ends were 4 bases for V and 4 bases for J; bases not matched to a gene: 7. CDR3 DNA: TGCGCCAGCAGCCGGGGAACGGGACTAGCGGGATACGAGCAGTACTTC. Translation: CASSRGTGLAGYEQYF.

The chain carries TRBV7-6 and TRBJ2-2, with 10 bases aligning to TRBD2. In germline, CDR1 is SGHVS, CDR2 FNYEAQ. The CDR3 totals 16 residues. The junction had 8 bases not matched to a gene; V was cut back by 5 bases and J by 5 bases. The CDR3 DNA follows: TGTGCCAGCAGCCCTCTAGCGGGGGCCCTGACCGGGGAGCTGTTTTTT. As protein: CASSPLAGALTGELFF.

The rearrangement joins TRBV27 to TRBJ1-6, with a tentative D call TRBD1 (5 bases). The CDR3 totals 14 residues. Deletions cut 5 bases from V and 10 bases from J, with 15 bases between. Germline V CDR1 and CDR2: MNHEY, SMNVEV (reference sequence). This CDR3 is CASSQQDYRSPLHF. DNA of the CDR3: TGTGCCAGCAGTCAACAGGATTATCGATCACCCCTCCACTTT.

The chain combines TRBV19 with TRBJ1-1; D might be TRBD1 (6 bases). V was cut by 4 bases and J by 3 bases, with 15 bases left in between. The CDR3 spans 15 residues. Germline CDR1 reads LNHDA; CDR2 reads SQIVND (reference sequence). The CDR3 DNA sequence: TGTGCCAGTAGTAGAGGGGACATCTCGGACACTGAAGCTTTCTTT. Translating gives CASSRGDISDTEAFF.

The chain has TRBV5-1 and TRBJ2-2; possible D gene TRBD1, 5 bases. The germline V gene has CDR1 SGHRS and CDR2 YFSETQ. The V end was cut by 7 bases, the J end by 3 bases, with 13 bases between. CDR3 length: 14 amino acids. The CDR3 here is CASAKGVDTGELFF. DNA of the CDR3: TGCGCCAGCGCAAAAGGGGTAGACACCGGGGAGCTGTTTTTT.

The V and J genes are TRBV19 and TRBJ1-3; 8 bases align to TRBD1. CDR1 LNHDA and CDR2 SQIVND come from the germline V gene (reference sequence). The CDR3 loop spans 16 amino acids. Losses at the gene ends were 2 bases for V and 1 base for J; bases not matched to a gene: 4. CDR3 bases: TGTGCCAGTAGTATATGGACAGGGCGATCTGGAAACACCATATATTTT. As protein: CASSIWTGRSGNTIYF.

J is TRBJ1-2 and V is TRBV6-5; 9 bases are shared with TRBD1. Trimming removed 4 bases from V and 4 bases from J; junction bases left unmatched: 10. Germline CDR1 and CDR2: MNHEY and SVGAGI. The CDR3 contains 16 residues. CDR3: CASSSGLDRGVYGYTF. In DNA form, the CDR3 reads TGTGCCAGCAGTTCTGGATTGGACAGGGGTGTCTATGGCTACACCTTC.

V and J are TRBV6-5 and TRBJ1-2; 10 bases are a match to TRBD1. This CDR3 comprises 15 residues. The V segment lost 5 bases and the J segment 6 bases; nucleotides outside the gene matches: 9. The germline V gene encodes CDR1 MNHEY and CDR2 SVGAGI. CDR3 residues: CASSPQGQGKNGYTF. DNA of the CDR3: TGTGCCAGCAGTCCCCAGGGACAGGGGAAAAATGGCTACACCTTC.

The rearrangement links TRBV7-2 to TRBJ2-1; TRBD2 agrees at 10 bases. V shed 1 base and J 0 bases; nucleotides not matched to a gene: 3. CDR1 is SGHTA, CDR2 FQGNSA, per germline. The CDR3 runs 17 residues. The CDR3 loop is CASSLGLAGASYNEQFF. The CDR3 DNA sequence: TGTGCCAGCAGCTTAGGTCTAGCGGGAGCCTCCTACAATGAGCAGTTCTTC.

This chain joins TRBV11-3 and TRBJ2-2; TRBD1 might be the D (6 bases). Trimming took off 2 bases at V and 4 bases at J, with 11 bases between the two ends. Germline-derived CDR1 and CDR2 are SGHNT and YENEEA. This CDR3 spans 15 amino acids. CDR3 residues: CASSLTGPSTGELFF. The CDR3 DNA reads TGTGCCAGCAGCTTAACAGGGCCCTCCACCGGGGAGCTGTTTTTT. Looking up the rest from reference TRBV11-3 and TRBJ2-2 gives the full variable domain: EAGVVQSPRYKIIEKKQPVAFWCNPISGHNTLYWYLQNLGQGPELLIRYENEEAVDDSQLPKDRFSAERLKGVDSTLKIQPAELGDSAVYLCASSLTGPSTGELFFGEGSRLTVL.

The chain couples TRBV7-3 to TRBJ2-1; TRBD2 agrees at 10 bases. Germline lookup yields CDR1 SGHTA and CDR2 FQGTGA. The CDR3 extends over 13 amino acids. J gave up 10 bases and V 5 bases, and 5 bases lay outside the gene matches. The CDR3, as DNA: TGTGCCAGCAGCCCCTCGGGACTAGCGGAGCAGTTCTTC. Translating gives CASSPSGLAEQFF. Filled out from reference TRBV7-3 and TRBJ2-1, the complete variable domain reads GAGVSQTPSNKVTEKGKYVELRCDPISGHTALYWYRQSLGQGPEFLIYFQGTGAADDSGLPNDRFFAVRPEGSVSTLKIQRTERGDSAVYLCASSPSGLAEQFFGPGTRLTVL.

The rearrangement links TRBV6-5 to TRBJ2-7; D gene ambiguous. Germline V gene lookup returns CDR1 MNHEY and CDR2 SVGAGI. CDR3 size: 13 residues. The V end lost 5 bases, the J end lost 3 bases, and 11 bases lay between the germline ends. CDR3 sequence (DNA): TGTGCCAGCAGTCCAAAGACTTACTACGAGCAGTACTTC. This codes for CASSPKTYYEQYF.

V gene TRBV6-1 combines with J gene TRBJ2-7; 9 bases match TRBD1. The CDR3 extends over 15 amino acids. The V gene's germline CDR1 is MNHNS and CDR2 SASEGT. J lost 2 bases, V lost 3 bases, and 5 bases had no gene match. The CDR3: CASSEPGQGPYEQYF. CDR3 nucleotide sequence: TGTGCCAGCAGTGAGCCGGGACAGGGCCCCTACGAGCAGTACTTC.

J is TRBJ1-4 and V is TRBV5-5; no clear D gene. The CDR3 loop spans 13 amino acids. Trimming took 2 bases from V and 5 from J, leaving 7 bases between them. The V gene's germline CDR1 is SGHKS and CDR2 YYEKEE (reference sequence). CDR3 nucleotides: TGTGCCAGCAGCTTTAGCCCAAATGAAAAACTGTTTTTT. It is translated as CASSFSPNEKLFF. The variable domain in full, with the rest retrieved from reference TRBV5-5 and TRBJ1-4, is DAGVTQSPTHLIKTRGQQVTLRCSPISGHKSVSWYQQVLGQGPQFIFQYYEKEERGRGNFPDRFSARQFPNYSSELNVNALLLGDSALYLCASSFSPNEKLFFGSGTQLSVL.

The chain links TRBV19 to TRBJ1-4; 9 bases agree with TRBD1. Trimming cost V 5 bases and J 7 bases; bases outside gene matches: 5. Germline CDR1 is LNHDA and CDR2 is SQIVND (reference sequence). CDR3 length: 14 amino acids. CDR3 residues: CASSEQGAREKLFF. The CDR3 region has the DNA TGTGCCAGTAGTGAACAGGGGGCTCGTGAAAAACTGTTTTTT.

The gene calls are TRBV6-2 or TRBV6-3 and TRBJ2-5; 10 bases match TRBD2. V lost 5 bases, J lost 2 bases, and 14 bases stayed unmatched. The germline CDR1 and CDR2 sequences are MNHEY and SVGEGT. The CDR3 is made up of 18 amino acids. The chain's CDR3 is CASSQPGLAGVYQETQYF. CDR3 in DNA: TGTGCCAGCAGTCAGCCCGGGCTAGCGGGGGTCTATCAAGAGACCCAGTACTTC.

The chain joins TRBV3-1 (or the pseudogene TRBV3-2) to TRBJ2-1, with D possibly TRBD2 on 6 matching bases. V shed 0 bases and J shed 6 bases, with 6 bases lying between them. The CDR3 has 13 residues. Germline V gene data show CDR1 as LGHDT and CDR2 as YNNKEL (reference sequence). The CDR3 DNA reads as TGTGCCAGCAGCCAAGAGGGGGGCAATGAGCAGTTCTTC. Its protein product is CASSQEGGNEQFF.